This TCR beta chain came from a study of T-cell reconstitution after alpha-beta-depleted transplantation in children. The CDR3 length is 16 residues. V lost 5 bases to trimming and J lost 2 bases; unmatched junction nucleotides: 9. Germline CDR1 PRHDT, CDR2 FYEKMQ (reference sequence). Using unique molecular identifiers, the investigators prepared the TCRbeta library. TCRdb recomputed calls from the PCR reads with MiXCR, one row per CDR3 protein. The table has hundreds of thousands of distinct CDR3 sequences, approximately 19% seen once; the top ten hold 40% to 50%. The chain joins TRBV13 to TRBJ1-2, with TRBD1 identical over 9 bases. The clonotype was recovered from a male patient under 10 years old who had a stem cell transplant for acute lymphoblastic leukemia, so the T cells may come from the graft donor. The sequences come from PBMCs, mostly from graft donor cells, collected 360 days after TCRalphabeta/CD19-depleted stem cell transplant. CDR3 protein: CASSTGTGINNYGYTF. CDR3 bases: TGTGCCAGCAGCACCGGGACAGGGATTAACAACTATGGCTACACCTTC.